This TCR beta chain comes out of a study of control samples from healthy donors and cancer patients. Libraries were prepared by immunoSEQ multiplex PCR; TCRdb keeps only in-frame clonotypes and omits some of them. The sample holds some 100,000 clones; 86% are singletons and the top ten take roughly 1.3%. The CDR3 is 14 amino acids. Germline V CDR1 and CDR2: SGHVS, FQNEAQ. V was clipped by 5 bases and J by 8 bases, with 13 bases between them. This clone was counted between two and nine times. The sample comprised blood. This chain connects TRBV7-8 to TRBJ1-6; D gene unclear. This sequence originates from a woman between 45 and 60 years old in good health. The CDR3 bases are TGTGCCAGCAGCCGCAGGATGGGTGATTCACCCCTCCACTTT. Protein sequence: CASSRRMGDSPLHF. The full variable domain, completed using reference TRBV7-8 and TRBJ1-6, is GAGVSQSPRYKVAKRGQDVALRCDPISGHVSLFWYQQALGQGPEFLTYFQNEAQLDKSGLPSDRFFAERPEGSVSTLKIQRTQQEDSAVYLCASSRRMGDSPLHFGNGTRLTVT.